This TCR beta chain was recorded in a study of cytotoxic CD8 clonotypes in ibrutinib-treated CLL. Turning to the study itself: Treatment had run for a median roughly 13 months, range 6 to 36, when response samples were taken. Samples averaged approximately 250,000 productive templates and just under 95,000 productive rearrangements. Study observations and caveats: Public clonotypes, rarely seen, contracted or held steady on treatment. Clonality increased at ibrutinib response and stayed stable in sustained remission. At progression, however, it fell back toward baseline.

CDR1 is MNHEY, CDR2 SVGAGI, per germline. The CDR3 sequence is 13 residues long. Between the trimmed V and J ends, which lost 0 bases and 5 bases, there was a span of 6 bases. Here immunoSEQ multiplex PCR was the method, and the copy in TCRdb shows in-frame clones only, minus some. The data show about 300,000 clones, less than 85% seen once. Turning to this clone: Its target is not known.

This receptor was obtained from a human donor with chronic lymphocytic leukemia. This sample comprised PBMCs, obtained at disease progression, from a patient treated with ibrutinib. The chain carries TRBV6-5 and TRBJ2-3; D perhaps matches TRBD1 (6 bases). The CDR3 loop reads CASSYSDRDTQYF. CDR3 DNA sequence: TGTGCCAGCAGTTACTCGGACAGAGATACGCAGTATTTT.